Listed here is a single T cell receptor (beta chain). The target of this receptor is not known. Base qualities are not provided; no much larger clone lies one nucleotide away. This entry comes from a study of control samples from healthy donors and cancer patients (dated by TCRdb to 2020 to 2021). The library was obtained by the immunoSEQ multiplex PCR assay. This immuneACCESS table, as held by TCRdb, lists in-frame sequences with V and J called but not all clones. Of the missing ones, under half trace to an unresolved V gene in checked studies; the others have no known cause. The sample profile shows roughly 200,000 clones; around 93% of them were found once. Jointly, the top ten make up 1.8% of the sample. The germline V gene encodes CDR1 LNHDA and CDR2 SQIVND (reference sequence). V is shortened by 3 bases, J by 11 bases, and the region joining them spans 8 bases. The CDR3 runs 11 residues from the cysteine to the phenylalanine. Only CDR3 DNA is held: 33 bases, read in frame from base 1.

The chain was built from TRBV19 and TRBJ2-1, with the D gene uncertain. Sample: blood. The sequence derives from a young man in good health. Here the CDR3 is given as CASSIVDKQFF. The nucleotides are TGTGCCAGTAGTATTGTAGATAAGCAGTTCTTC.